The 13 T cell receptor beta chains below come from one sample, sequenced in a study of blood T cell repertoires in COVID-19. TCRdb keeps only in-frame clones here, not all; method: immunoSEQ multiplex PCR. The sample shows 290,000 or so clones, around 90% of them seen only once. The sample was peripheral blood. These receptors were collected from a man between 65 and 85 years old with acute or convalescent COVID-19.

This CDR3 is CASSLAARASGELFF. CDR3 bases: TGTGCCAGCAGCTTAGCCGCAAGAGCCTCCGGGGAGCTGTTTTTT. The chain recombines TRBV11-2 with TRBJ2-2, with no clear D. Trimming took off 1 base at V and 6 bases at J, with 12 bases between the two ends. The CDR3 runs to 15 residues. Germline CDR1 and CDR2: SGHAT and FQNNGV.

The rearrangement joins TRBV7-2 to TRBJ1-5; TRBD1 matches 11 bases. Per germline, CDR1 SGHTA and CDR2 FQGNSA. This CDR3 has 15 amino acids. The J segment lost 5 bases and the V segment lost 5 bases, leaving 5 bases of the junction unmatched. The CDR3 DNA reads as TGTGCCAGCAGCCTTTGGACAGGGGGCTATCAGCCCCAGCATTTT. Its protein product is CASSLWTGGYQPQHF.

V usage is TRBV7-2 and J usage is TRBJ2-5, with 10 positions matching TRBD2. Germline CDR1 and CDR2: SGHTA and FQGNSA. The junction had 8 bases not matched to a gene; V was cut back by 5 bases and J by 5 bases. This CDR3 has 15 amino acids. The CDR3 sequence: CASSASGSSPETQYF. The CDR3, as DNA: TGTGCCAGCAGCGCTAGCGGGAGTTCCCCCGAGACCCAGTACTTC.

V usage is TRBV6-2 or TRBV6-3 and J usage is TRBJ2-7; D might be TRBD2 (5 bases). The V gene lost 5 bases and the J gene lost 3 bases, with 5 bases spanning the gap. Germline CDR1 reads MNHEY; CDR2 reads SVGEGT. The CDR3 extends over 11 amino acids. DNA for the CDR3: TGTGCCAGCAGTGAGGGCTACGAGCAGTACTTC. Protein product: CASSEGYEQYF.

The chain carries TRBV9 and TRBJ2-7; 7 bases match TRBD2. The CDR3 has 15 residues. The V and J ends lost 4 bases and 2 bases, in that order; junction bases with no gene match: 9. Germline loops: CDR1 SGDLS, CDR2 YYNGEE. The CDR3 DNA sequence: TGTGCCAGCAGCATTAGCGGGTCGCCTACCTACGAGCAGTACTTC. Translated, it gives CASSISGSPTYEQYF.

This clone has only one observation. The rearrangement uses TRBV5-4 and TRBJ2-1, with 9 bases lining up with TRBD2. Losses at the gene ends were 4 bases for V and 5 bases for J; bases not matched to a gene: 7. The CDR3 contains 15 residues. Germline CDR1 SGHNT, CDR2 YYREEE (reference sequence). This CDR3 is CASSAGTSSDNEQFF. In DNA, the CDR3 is TGTGCCAGCAGCGCCGGGACTAGCTCTGACAATGAGCAGTTCTTC.

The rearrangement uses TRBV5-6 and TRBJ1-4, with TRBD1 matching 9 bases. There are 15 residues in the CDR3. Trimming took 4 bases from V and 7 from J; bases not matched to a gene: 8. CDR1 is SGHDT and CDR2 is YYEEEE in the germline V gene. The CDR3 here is CASSQQGTGSEKLFF. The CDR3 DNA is TGTGCCAGCAGCCAGCAAGGGACAGGGAGTGAAAAACTGTTTTTT.

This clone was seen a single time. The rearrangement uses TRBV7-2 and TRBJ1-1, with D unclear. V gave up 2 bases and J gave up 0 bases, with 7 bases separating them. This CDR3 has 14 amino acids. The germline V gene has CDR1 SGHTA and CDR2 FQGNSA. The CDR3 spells CASSLTVMNTEAFF. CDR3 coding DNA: TGTGCCAGCAGCTTAACAGTTATGAACACTGAAGCTTTCTTT.

CDR3 sequence: CASSQVGTGFSEQYF. In nucleotides, the CDR3 is TGTGCCAGCAGCCAAGTTGGGACAGGGTTCTCCGAGCAGTACTTC. The chain employs TRBV3-1 (or the pseudogene TRBV3-2) and TRBJ2-7; 9 nucleotides align to TRBD1. The CDR3 totals 15 residues. In germline, CDR1 is LGHDT, CDR2 YNNKEL (reference sequence). V trimming: 1 base; J trimming: 6 bases; junction bases outside the gene matches: 7.

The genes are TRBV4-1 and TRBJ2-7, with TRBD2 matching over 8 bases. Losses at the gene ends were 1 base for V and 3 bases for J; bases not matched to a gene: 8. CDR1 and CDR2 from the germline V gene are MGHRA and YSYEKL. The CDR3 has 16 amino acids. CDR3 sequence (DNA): TGCGCCAGCAGCCAAGGGATTTCTAGCGGGTTCTACGAGCAGTACTTC. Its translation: CASSQGISSGFYEQYF.

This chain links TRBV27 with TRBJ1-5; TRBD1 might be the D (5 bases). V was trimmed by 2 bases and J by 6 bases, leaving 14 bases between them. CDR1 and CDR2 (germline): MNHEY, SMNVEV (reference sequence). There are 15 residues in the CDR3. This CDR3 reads CASSLTRDWGQPQHF. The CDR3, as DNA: TGTGCCAGCAGTTTAACCAGGGATTGGGGTCAGCCCCAGCATTTT.

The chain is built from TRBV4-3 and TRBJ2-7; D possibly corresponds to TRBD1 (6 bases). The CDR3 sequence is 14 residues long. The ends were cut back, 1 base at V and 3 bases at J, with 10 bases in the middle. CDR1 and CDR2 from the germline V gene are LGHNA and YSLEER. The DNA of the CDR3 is TGCGCCAGCAGCCAAGCCCAGGGGAACTACGAGCAGTACTTC. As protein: CASSQAQGNYEQYF.

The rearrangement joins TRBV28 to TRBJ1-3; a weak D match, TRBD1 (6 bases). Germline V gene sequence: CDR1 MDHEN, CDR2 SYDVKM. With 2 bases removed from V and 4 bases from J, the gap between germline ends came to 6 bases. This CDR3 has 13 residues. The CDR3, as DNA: TGTGCCAGCAGTTTAGACAGGGGAAACACCATATATTTT. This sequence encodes CASSLDRGNTIYF. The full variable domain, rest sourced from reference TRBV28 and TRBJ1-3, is DVKVTQSSRYLVKRTGEKVFLECVQDMDHENMFWYRQDPGLGLRLIYFSYDVKMKEKGDIPEGYSVSREKKERFSLILESASTNQTSMYLCASSLDRGNTIYFGEGSWLTVV.